The table lists the clone carrying this TCR beta chain with a few counts. Its antigen is currently unknown. The authors ran a second PCR of roughly 6 to 12 cycles using a sample-barcoded 5' primer and a J-beta primer mix. TCRdb itself ran the 5' RACE reads through MiXCR, one entry per CDR3 protein. The sample shows about 810,000 distinct CDR3 sequences, 36% of them seen only once. This sample is drawn from a study of blood T cells in healthy people across ages. Study outcomes and limitations: Without sorted subsets, naive and antigen-experienced compartments could not be conclusively compared. Long-lived donors exceeded aged donors in naive CD4+ cells and diversity. There was a strong correlation between TCR beta diversity and naive T cell percentage.

Germline V gene sequence: CDR1 SGHDT, CDR2 YYEEEE. V shed 2 bases and J shed 3 bases, with 12 bases lying between them. The CDR3 runs to 14 residues. The sample consisted of blood. This receptor was taken from a man aged 18 to 29 in good health. J is TRBJ2-7 and V is TRBV5-6; D is ambiguous. CDR3 loop: CASSLTGRYYEQYF. CDR3 in DNA: TGTGCCAGCAGCTTAACTGGCCGATACTACGAGCAGTACTTC.